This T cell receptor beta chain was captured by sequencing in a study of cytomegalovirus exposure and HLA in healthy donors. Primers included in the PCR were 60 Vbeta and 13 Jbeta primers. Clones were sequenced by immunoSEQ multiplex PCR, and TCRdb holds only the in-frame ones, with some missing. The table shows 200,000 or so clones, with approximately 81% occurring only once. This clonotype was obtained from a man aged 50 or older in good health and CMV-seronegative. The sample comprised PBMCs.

The CDR3 sequence: CASSMGTTLNTGELFF. For the CDR3, the DNA is TGTGCCAGCAGCATGGGCACCACCCTAAACACCGGGGAGCTGTTTTTT. The rearrangement joins TRBV13 to TRBJ2-2, with D unclear. Germline V gives CDR1 PRHDT, CDR2 FYEKMQ (reference sequence). The V end was cut by 5 bases, the J end by 2 bases, with 15 bases between. The CDR3 contains 16 residues.